The clone carrying this T cell receptor (beta chain) was recorded many times. The antigen is undetermined. Ophthalmopathy cases met thresholds of Clinical Activity Score at least 3, NOSPECS grade at least 4 and duration under 3 months. Diagnostic assessment was based on clinical symptoms, serum thyroxine and TRAb, thyroid ultrasound and orbital computed tomography. The sample is drawn from a study of T cells in Graves' hyperthyroidism and ophthalmopathy. Study-level points and caveats: Ophthalmopathy was model-predicted a median around 6.1 months pre-onset. Stable hyperthyroidism was separated from ophthalmopathy by a model based on 13 V-J features.

Germline values: CDR1 SGHAT, CDR2 FQNNGV. The CDR3 loop spans 15 amino acids. Trimming took 6 bases from V and 0 from J, leaving 12 bases between them. What was amplified from RNA transcripts were TCR beta CDR3 regions. Initially, a first-round RT-PCR of the TCR CDR3 employed the HTBI primer set. Via MiXCR, TCRdb re-called the multiplex PCR reads, giving one row per CDR3 protein. The data hold about 640,000 distinct CDR3 sequences, with less than 25% observed a single time. J is TRBJ2-1 and V is TRBV11-2; the D is unclear. The material sequenced was blood. This receptor was identified in a man in his thirties or forties with Graves' ophthalmopathy. CDR3 nucleotides: TGTGCCAGCAGGACCTGGGGTAGCTCCTACAATGAGCAGTTCTTC. Translated: CASRTWGSSYNEQFF.